Below are 13 T cell receptor beta chains sequenced from a single sample in a study of post-analysis software for immune sequencing data. The authors incorporated unique molecular identifiers into the TCR beta cDNA libraries. MiXCR, run by TCRdb on the PCR reads, gives a single entry per CDR3 protein. The table includes under 200,000 distinct CDR3 sequences, around 36% detected once. This material consisted of blood, taken after autologous hematopoietic stem cell transplantation. The receptors here all came from a girl aged 10-17 years with multiple sclerosis.

A note on this clonotype: A read error is likely, as this CDR3 ends without the conserved phenylalanine or tryptophan. The chain links TRBV11-2 to TRBJ2-1; 7 bases fit TRBD2. The CDR3 extends over 14 amino acids. The V gene end was trimmed by 5 bases and the J gene end by 5 bases; junction bases not matched to a gene: 6. The germline V gene encodes CDR1 SGHAT and CDR2 FQNNGV. The CDR3 sequence is CASSPTSVNNEQFV. CDR3 bases: TGTGCCAGCAGCCCTACTAGCGTCAACAATGAGCAGTTCGTC.

The sample holds many counts of this clonotype. The chain is built from TRBV12-3 or TRBV12-4 and TRBJ2-7, with no clear D. The CDR3 covers 12 residues. V was cut by 8 bases and J by 2 bases, with 10 bases left in between. The CDR3: CASAQKPYEQYF. The CDR3 nucleotides are TGTGCCAGCGCCCAAAAGCCCTACGAGCAGTACTTC.

This clonotype appeared many times. The gene calls are TRBV29-1 and TRBJ2-4, with TRBD1 as a possible D gene (6 bases). V lost 5 bases, J lost 0 bases, and 11 bases lay in between. The CDR3 runs to 14 residues. Germline values: CDR1 SQVTM, CDR2 ANQGSEA. CDR3 sequence (DNA): TGCAGCGTTCGCGGACAGTCAGCCAAAAACATTCAGTACTTC. Protein sequence: CSVRGQSAKNIQYF.

The chain has TRBV12-3 or TRBV12-4 and TRBJ1-2; no clear D. Deletions cut 3 bases from V and 8 bases from J, with 16 bases between. This CDR3 contains 14 residues. The CDR3 is CASSLGSGPMGYTF. In DNA, the CDR3 is TGTGCCAGCAGTTTGGGCAGCGGCCCTATGGGCTACACCTTC.

In this sample, this clonotype turned up a few times. The chain links TRBV4-1 to TRBJ2-5; TRBD2 might be the D (6 bases). The J call is in doubt because the DNA end fits TRBJ2-7 better. CDR1 MGHRA and CDR2 YSYEKL come from the germline V gene. The CDR3 is made up of 14 amino acids. The CDR3 here is CASSEVPGVREQYF. Written as DNA, the CDR3 is TGCGCCAGCAGCGAAGTCCCGGGGGTTCGCGAGCAGTACTTC.

This chain connects TRBV5-1 to TRBJ2-1; D remains ambiguous. The CDR3 extends over 13 amino acids. V lost 3 bases and J 3 bases, leaving 7 bases between the germline ends. Per the germline V gene, CDR1 is SGHRS and CDR2 is YFSETQ. For the CDR3, the DNA is TGCGCCAGCAGCTACCTAGTCTACAATGAGCAGTTCTTC. Protein sequence: CASSYLVYNEQFF.

This clonotype was counted between two and nine times. The V and J genes are TRBV4-1 and TRBJ1-2; 7 bases align to TRBD1. V lost 2 bases, J lost 2 bases, and 17 bases stayed unmatched. This CDR3 region has 19 residues. CDR1 and CDR2 from the germline V gene are MGHRA and YSYEKL. CDR3 in amino acids: CASSQPSLDRAPGNYGYTF. The CDR3 bases are TGCGCCAGCAGCCAACCGTCTCTTGACAGGGCCCCAGGGAACTATGGCTACACCTTC.

The chain recombines TRBV20-1 with TRBJ2-3; TRBD2 agrees at 11 bases. Germline-derived CDR1 and CDR2 are DFQATT and SNEGSKA (reference sequence). V trimming: 6 bases; J trimming: 6 bases; junction bases outside the gene matches: 14. The CDR3 runs 16 residues. CDR3 sequence reads: CSAVPGTSGSSDTQYF. CDR3 in DNA: TGCAGTGCCGTCCCCGGGACTAGCGGTTCCTCGGATACGCAGTATTTT.

Of note for this clonotype: This clone may be a read error of a much larger clone one base away. The J gene is TRBJ1-2, the V gene TRBV13, with D unclear. From germline, CDR1 is PRHDT and CDR2 FYEKMQ (reference sequence). This CDR3 has 13 residues. The CDR3 nucleotides are TGTGCCGGCAGCTTAGCGACCGAGTATGGCTACACCTTC. This codes for CAGSLATEYGYTF.

This clonotype came up a few times. The chain links TRBV6-2 or TRBV6-3 to TRBJ2-1; TRBD2 might be the D (6 bases). With 5 bases removed from V and 9 bases from J, the gap between germline ends came to 20 bases. The CDR3 contains 15 residues. Germline values: CDR1 MNHEY, CDR2 SVGEGT. CDR3 protein: CASSNRDLEKTEQFF. Written as DNA, the CDR3 is TGTGCCAGCAGTAACCGGGACTTAGAAAAGACTGAGCAGTTCTTC.

The chain employs TRBV5-1 and TRBJ2-5; tentative D call: TRBD1 (5 bases). Looked up from germline, CDR1 is SGHRS and CDR2 is YFSETQ. The CDR3 extends over 13 amino acids. Trimming pared 4 bases from V and 4 bases from J, leaving 11 bases between. The CDR3 protein is CASSRDQGETQYF. The CDR3 nucleotides read TGCGCCAGCAGCCGCGACCAGGGAGAGACCCAGTACTTC.

The rearrangement links TRBV5-5 to TRBJ2-7, with TRBD2 matching 8 bases. Germline values: CDR1 SGHKS, CDR2 YYEKEE (reference sequence). The CDR3 is 15 residues long. Losses at the gene ends were 0 bases for V and 2 bases for J; bases not matched to a gene: 4. The CDR3 nucleotides read TGTGCCAGCAGCTTGGAGTTGGGACTAGCCTACGAGCAGTACTTC. Encoded protein: CASSLELGLAYEQYF.

V and J are TRBV6-6 and TRBJ1-2; TRBD1 matches at 7 bases. The V gene end was trimmed by 10 bases and the J gene end by 2 bases; junction bases not matched to a gene: 7. Germline V gene lookup returns CDR1 MNHNY and CDR2 SVGAGI (reference sequence). This CDR3 region has 13 residues. CDR3 nucleotides: TGTGCCACCGAATCACAGGGGAACTATGGCTACACCTTC. Its protein product is CATESQGNYGYTF.